A selection of T cell receptor beta chains follows, all from one sample in a study of blood T cell repertoires in COVID-19. Assay: immunoSEQ multiplex PCR; the TCRdb copy retains only in-frame clones and omits some. The sample records some 140,000 clones, around 80% being singletons. The sequencing input was peripheral blood. The receptors shown here come from a man between 60 and 75 years old with acute or convalescent COVID-19. CDR3s include the opening cysteine and the closing phenylalanine or tryptophan. Fields, in order: D gene, clone size, J gene, V gene, CDR3 DNA, CDR3 protein. The D gene is left open where the match is weak. Size is omitted from some rows. Given values are once, few, many or a class for expanded clones.

d_call: TRBD2
clone_size: -
j_call: TRBJ2-2
v_call: TRBV7-3
cdr3_nt: TGTGCCAGCAGCTTATGGCACGTGGTAGCGGGGACCGGGGAGCTGTTTTTT
cdr3_aa: CASSLWHVVAGTGELFF

d_call: TRBD1
clone_size: once
j_call: TRBJ2-1
v_call: TRBV19
cdr3_nt: TGTGCCAGTAGCCCCCCCGACAGGGGAACCTACAATGAGCAGTTCTTC
cdr3_aa: CASSPPDRGTYNEQFF

d_call: -
clone_size: -
j_call: TRBJ2-2
v_call: TRBV7-8
cdr3_nt: TGTGCCAGCAGCTTAGCCCAGGCCAACACCGGGGAGCTGTTTTTT
cdr3_aa: CASSLAQANTGELFF

d_call: TRBD1
clone_size: -
j_call: TRBJ1-4
v_call: TRBV30
cdr3_nt: TGTGCCTGGGCATCCGGGACAGCTGAAAAACTGTTTTTT
cdr3_aa: CAWASGTAEKLFF

d_call: -
clone_size: -
j_call: TRBJ1-1
v_call: TRBV6-4
cdr3_nt: TGTGCCAGCAGTCGGGAGGGAGGGTCTGAAGCTTTCTTT
cdr3_aa: CASSREGGSEAFF

d_call: TRBD2
clone_size: -
j_call: TRBJ2-1
v_call: TRBV12-3/TRBV12-4
cdr3_nt: TGTGCCAGCCGTAGCGGGAGAAATGAGCAGTTCTTC
cdr3_aa: CASRSGRNEQFF

d_call: -
clone_size: few
j_call: TRBJ1-4
v_call: TRBV4-2
cdr3_nt: TGTGCCAGCAGCCAAGATGGGGGGGGGCGAAGTCCTAATGAAAAACTGTTTTTT
cdr3_aa: CASSQDGGGRSPNEKLFF

d_call: -
clone_size: -
j_call: TRBJ1-2
v_call: TRBV6-1
cdr3_nt: TGTGCCAGCAGTGAATCCGGTGGCTACACCTTC
cdr3_aa: CASSESGGYTF

d_call: TRBD2
clone_size: -
j_call: TRBJ2-1
v_call: TRBV15
cdr3_nt: TGTGCCACCAGCAGAGCCGGGACTAGCGGCTACAATGAGCAGTTCTTC
cdr3_aa: CATSRAGTSGYNEQFF

d_call: -
clone_size: many
j_call: TRBJ2-2
v_call: TRBV6-2/TRBV6-3
cdr3_nt: TGTGCCAGCAGCCCCAACAGGAACACCGGGGAGCTGTTTTTT
cdr3_aa: CASSPNRNTGELFF

d_call: TRBD1
clone_size: -
j_call: TRBJ2-7
v_call: TRBV19
cdr3_nt: TGTGCCAGAAGGACAGGGCGCGAGCAGTACTTC
cdr3_aa: CARRTGREQYF

d_call: -
clone_size: once
j_call: TRBJ1-2
v_call: TRBV12-3/TRBV12-4
cdr3_nt: TGTGCCAGCAGTTTGGGGGCAGGGACTGGCTACACCTTC
cdr3_aa: CASSLGAGTGYTF

d_call: -
clone_size: -
j_call: TRBJ1-1
v_call: TRBV6-6
cdr3_nt: TGTGCCAGCAGTTCGGCAGGGGTAGAAGCTTTCTTT
cdr3_aa: CASSSAGVEAFF

d_call: -
clone_size: -
j_call: TRBJ2-3
v_call: TRBV29-1
cdr3_nt: TGCAGCGCACGGGTCTCCACAGATACGCAGTATTTT
cdr3_aa: CSARVSTDTQYF

d_call: -
clone_size: once
j_call: TRBJ1-6
v_call: TRBV3-1/TRBV3-2
cdr3_nt: TGTGCCAGCAGCCAAGGGCAGGGGTTACGGTCACCCCTCCACTTT
cdr3_aa: CASSQGQGLRSPLHF

d_call: TRBD2
clone_size: -
j_call: TRBJ2-1
v_call: TRBV9
cdr3_nt: TGTGCCAGCAGCGAGGGACTAGCGGGAGGGGCTGAGCAGTTCTTC
cdr3_aa: CASSEGLAGGAEQFF

d_call: TRBD1
clone_size: -
j_call: TRBJ1-1
v_call: TRBV18
cdr3_nt: TGTGCCAGCTCACCACCGATGCAGGGGGCCGAAGCTTTCTTT
cdr3_aa: CASSPPMQGAEAFF

d_call: -
clone_size: -
j_call: TRBJ1-2
v_call: TRBV28
cdr3_nt: TGTGCCAGCAGTTTAGTGGGGACTTATGGCTACACCTTC
cdr3_aa: CASSLVGTYGYTF

d_call: -
clone_size: once
j_call: TRBJ2-7
v_call: TRBV29-1
cdr3_nt: TGCAGCGGGCATCAGGGCTACGAGCAGTACTTC
cdr3_aa: CSGHQGYEQYF

d_call: -
clone_size: -
j_call: TRBJ2-7
v_call: TRBV7-9
cdr3_nt: TGTGCCGAGGAGGCCGACTCCTACGAGCAGTACTTC
cdr3_aa: CAEEADSYEQYF

d_call: TRBD2
clone_size: -
j_call: TRBJ2-1
v_call: TRBV19
cdr3_nt: TGTGCCAGTAGCGGGTCGTTTTCTTCCCGGCGGACTAGCGGGATGGGATCCTACAATGAGCAGTTCTTC
cdr3_aa: CASSGSFSSRRTSGMGSYNEQFF

d_call: -
clone_size: few
j_call: TRBJ1-5
v_call: TRBV18
cdr3_nt: TGTGCCAGCTCACCTGACTCAGGGTCGCAGCCCCAGCATTTT
cdr3_aa: CASSPDSGSQPQHF

d_call: TRBD1
clone_size: -
j_call: TRBJ2-1
v_call: TRBV10-3
cdr3_nt: TGTGCCATCAGTGAGGCGACAGGGATGGGGTTCTTC
cdr3_aa: CAISEATGMGFF

d_call: TRBD1
clone_size: -
j_call: TRBJ1-6
v_call: TRBV7-9
cdr3_nt: TGTGCCAGCAGCCTAGGGACAGGGGTAGGTTCACCCCTCCACTTT
cdr3_aa: CASSLGTGVGSPLHF

d_call: -
clone_size: -
j_call: TRBJ2-2
v_call: TRBV9
cdr3_nt: TGTGCCAGCAGCGTAGCTACGGGGGAGGACGGGGAGCTGTTTTTT
cdr3_aa: CASSVATGEDGELFF

d_call: TRBD1
clone_size: -
j_call: TRBJ1-2
v_call: TRBV6-5
cdr3_nt: TGTGCCAGCAGTTACTTTCGACAGGGGGCTGGTGGCTACACCTTC
cdr3_aa: CASSYFRQGAGGYTF

d_call: TRBD2
clone_size: -
j_call: TRBJ2-1
v_call: TRBV3-1/TRBV3-2
cdr3_nt: TGTGCCAGCAGCCAAGGGACTAGCGGGAGATTAGGTGAGCAGTTCTTC
cdr3_aa: CASSQGTSGRLGEQFF

d_call: TRBD1
clone_size: -
j_call: TRBJ1-6
v_call: TRBV28
cdr3_nt: TGTGCCAGCACCCCTCAGGGGGAGAGTTCACCCCTCCACTTT
cdr3_aa: CASTPQGESSPLHF

d_call: -
clone_size: -
j_call: TRBJ1-1
v_call: TRBV4-2
cdr3_nt: TGTGCCAGCAGCCAAGTTAGCACTGAAGCTTTCTTT
cdr3_aa: CASSQVSTEAFF

d_call: -
clone_size: -
j_call: TRBJ1-5
v_call: TRBV18
cdr3_nt: TGTGCCAGCTCACCTTCAGAAAATCAGCCCCAGCATTTT
cdr3_aa: CASSPSENQPQHF

d_call: TRBD1
clone_size: -
j_call: TRBJ1-5
v_call: TRBV19
cdr3_nt: TGTGCCAGTAGTGCCGGGACAGGGACTGGGCCCCAGCATTTT
cdr3_aa: CASSAGTGTGPQHF

d_call: -
clone_size: once
j_call: TRBJ2-2
v_call: TRBV11-2
cdr3_nt: TGTGCCTCCGCGCCAGGGGTGAACACCGGGGAGCTGTTTTTT
cdr3_aa: CASAPGVNTGELFF

d_call: TRBD2
clone_size: -
j_call: TRBJ2-3
v_call: TRBV5-1
cdr3_nt: TGCGCCAGCAGCATGGCGGGAGGCAGCACAGATACGCAGTATTTT
cdr3_aa: CASSMAGGSTDTQYF

d_call: TRBD1
clone_size: few
j_call: TRBJ1-1
v_call: TRBV20-1
cdr3_nt: TGCAGTGCTAGTTCCGCAGGGGGTATGTACACTGAAGCTTTCTTT
cdr3_aa: CSASSAGGMYTEAFF

d_call: -
clone_size: -
j_call: TRBJ2-2
v_call: TRBV7-8
cdr3_nt: TGTGCCAGCAGCTTAGAGGGAGTTATAAACACCGGGGAGCTGTTTTTT
cdr3_aa: CASSLEGVINTGELFF

d_call: -
clone_size: -
j_call: TRBJ1-1
v_call: TRBV6-5
cdr3_nt: TGTGCCAGCAGTACGGTCGGACAGGAAGCTTTCTTT
cdr3_aa: CASSTVGQEAFF

d_call: -
clone_size: -
j_call: TRBJ1-5
v_call: TRBV5-6
cdr3_nt: TGTGCCAGCAGCTTTTGGGGAGGGAATCAGCCCCAGCATTTT
cdr3_aa: CASSFWGGNQPQHF

d_call: -
clone_size: -
j_call: TRBJ2-1
v_call: TRBV27
cdr3_nt: TGTGCCAGCAGTATTACAGGGCAAAGGGCCTACAATGAGCAGTTCTTC
cdr3_aa: CASSITGQRAYNEQFF

d_call: -
clone_size: -
j_call: TRBJ1-2
v_call: TRBV25-1
cdr3_nt: TGTGCCAGCACTCCCCTGAAGGACACTCTCCCCCTGAATGGCTACACCTTC
cdr3_aa: CASTPLKDTLPLNGYTF

d_call: -
clone_size: -
j_call: TRBJ1-2
v_call: TRBV11-1
cdr3_nt: TGTGCCAGCAGCTTAGGGCACCTGAACTATGGCTACACCTTC
cdr3_aa: CASSLGHLNYGYTF

d_call: TRBD1
clone_size: -
j_call: TRBJ1-5
v_call: TRBV7-2
cdr3_nt: TGTGCCAGCAATCACTGGACAGGGGATCAGCCCCAGCATTTT
cdr3_aa: CASNHWTGDQPQHF

d_call: -
clone_size: once
j_call: TRBJ2-7
v_call: TRBV29-1
cdr3_nt: TGCAGCGTTGAAAGAGGAGGCTCCTACGAGCAGTACTTC
cdr3_aa: CSVERGGSYEQYF

d_call: TRBD1
clone_size: -
j_call: TRBJ1-1
v_call: TRBV5-1
cdr3_nt: TGCGCCAGCAGCCCACGCGTCGGGGACAGGTGGGCTTTCTTT
cdr3_aa: CASSPRVGDRWAFF

d_call: -
clone_size: -
j_call: TRBJ2-3
v_call: TRBV9
cdr3_nt: TGTGCCAGCAGCGTGACCGGGGGAGGCACAGATACGCAGTATTTT
cdr3_aa: CASSVTGGGTDTQYF

d_call: TRBD2
clone_size: few
j_call: TRBJ2-1
v_call: TRBV7-3
cdr3_nt: TGTGCCAGCAGCCCTCGAGGCCCGGGACTAGCGGGAGAAAAAAATGAGCAGTTCTTC
cdr3_aa: CASSPRGPGLAGEKNEQFF

d_call: TRBD2
clone_size: -
j_call: TRBJ2-5
v_call: TRBV3-1/TRBV3-2
cdr3_nt: TGTGCCAGCAGCCAAGGGCAGGGTCTAGCGGGAATCATCGAGACCCAGTACTTC
cdr3_aa: CASSQGQGLAGIIETQYF